Listed here is a single T cell receptor beta chain. Its antigen is still unknown. V shed 7 bases and J shed 5 bases, with 15 bases lying between them. The CDR3 contains 14 residues. Germline CDR1 SNHLY, CDR2 FYNNEI. The data derive from a study of shared clonotypes between healthy human individuals. Findings and limits, study-wide: Shared clonotypes: about 5.3% naive CD4, approximately 3.4% naive CD8, less than 2.5% memory CD4, approximately 0.37% memory CD8.

The authors ran the assay at deep level. Assay used: immunoSEQ multiplex PCR; TCRdb lists only in-frame clones, some missing. The sample lists roughly 1,600,000 clones, approximately 98.5% occurring once. Donation came from healthy HIV-negative adults that had no recent acute infections or vaccinations. CD4+ cells yielded CD45RA+ naive and CD45RA-negative memory subsets. The sample consisted of naive CD4+ T cells sorted from blood. Subset in this sample: CD45RA+ positively selected. The chain carries TRBV2 and TRBJ1-5; D is uncertain. The TCR sequence derives from a young man in good health. The CDR3, as DNA: TGTGCCAGCACGGCGCAGGAGATGTATCAGCCCCAGCATTTT. Residues: CASTAQEMYQPQHF.